Below, 6 T cell receptor beta chains from the same sample are listed, as sequenced in a study of human T cells and chemical hapten exposure. As to time point: healthy volunteer bleed at 6 weeks. Researchers extracted total RNA from unfractionated whole blood. TCRdb processed the RACE reads anew with MiXCR; each CDR3 protein has one entry. The sample lists 55,000 to 75,000 distinct CDR3 sequences, approximately 6.5% seen once, with around 3.4% in the top ten. Sequenced sample: whole blood. These receptors were taken from a female donor in good health. Some clones in this sample may be carry-over from other donors' samples.

This clonotype was counted at least ten times. The chain's CDR3 is CASSQGAGTSGSHEQYF. CDR3 nucleotide sequence: TGCGCCAGCAGCCAAGGGGCGGGGACTAGCGGGAGTCACGAGCAGTACTTC. The gene calls are TRBV4-3 and TRBJ2-7, with 14 bases lining up with TRBD2. Germline V gives CDR1 LGHNA, CDR2 YSLEER. J was trimmed by 5 bases and V by 1 base; bases with no gene match: 7. The CDR3 is 17 residues long.

This clonotype was counted many times. This sequence joins TRBV15 and TRBJ2-7; 7 nucleotides agree with TRBD2. Germline values: CDR1 LNHNV, CDR2 YYDKDF (reference sequence). The CDR3 is 16 amino acids. The J segment lost 2 bases and the V segment lost 5 bases, leaving 12 bases of the junction unmatched. As DNA, the CDR3 is TGTGCCACCAGCGGTTCGGTGGCGGGAGAGGCCTACGAGCAGTACTTC. It is translated as CATSGSVAGEAYEQYF.

This clonotype has a count of ten or more. Germline and junction disagree at one end, which may indicate a read error. The chain employs TRBV12-3 or TRBV12-4 and TRBJ1-1, with a tentative D call TRBD1 (5 bases). The CDR3 is 13 residues long. CDR3 nucleotide sequence: TGTGCCAGCAGTTTGGAGGGGAGCACTGAAGCTCTCTTT. It yields the protein CASSLEGSTEALF.

The gene calls are TRBV7-2 and TRBJ2-3; TRBD2 might be the D (5 bases). V was shortened by 4 bases and J by 2 bases, with 13 bases between the two germline ends. The CDR3 covers 15 residues. Germline assignment: CDR1 SGHTA and CDR2 FQGNSA. Written as DNA, the CDR3 is TGTGCCAGCAGCTCGGACTTCACCCTCACAGATACGCAGTATTTT. It encodes CASSSDFTLTDTQYF.

In this sample, this clonotype turned up many times. The CDR3 loop is CASSDRSYEQYF. The DNA for the CDR3 is TGTGCCAGCAGTGACCGCTCCTACGAGCAGTACTTC. The rearrangement uses TRBV6-1 and TRBJ2-7, with D unresolved. CDR1 and CDR2 from the germline V gene are MNHNS and SASEGT. CDR3 size: 12 residues. Trimming left V 3 bases short and J 0 bases short, with 3 bases between.

This clonotype was counted a few times. The chain carries TRBV5-5 and TRBJ2-3; 7 nucleotides line up with TRBD1. Per germline, CDR1 SGHKS and CDR2 YYEKEE (reference sequence). This CDR3 is 16 amino acids long. V was clipped by 5 bases and J by 1 base; unmatched bases: 10. CDR3 sequence reads: CASRTGPTRGTDTQYF. The DNA of the CDR3 is TGTGCCAGCAGGACAGGGCCCACGAGAGGCACAGATACGCAGTATTTT.